This T cell receptor beta chain was observed in a study of metastatic and nonmetastatic thyroid tumors (dated by TCRdb to about 2020). For the study in its entirety: The researchers compared repertoires between peripheral blood samples and tumor or nodule tissue samples from patients with malignant or benign thyroid disease. What the authors observed across the whole study: In both blood and tumor samples, TCR beta diversity was reported to be significantly higher in malignant tumors than in benign nodules.

As for this clone: Its specific antigen is unknown. It has no much larger one-base neighbor in the sample; base qualities were not kept.

The library was made by PCR. Sequencer: Illumina HiSeq 4000. The TCR beta-chain CDR3 region of each patient was profiled by high-throughput sequencing. Turning to the authors' computational methods: CDR3 differences across clinicopathological groups were used to build a classifier for discriminating distant-metastatic papillary thyroid cancer patients. The Shannon index was used to measure repertoire diversity, and the Morisita-Horn index was used to measure how similar tumor and blood repertoires were. TCRdb's own reprocessing of the public reads used fastp at Q25 and MiXCR and kept productive beta chains. TCRdb, rather than the study authors, made the V and J calls. The table for this sample lists about 41,000 clones; approximately 10% of them were counted only once. The leading ten clones occupy around 25% of the sample. Before undergoing thyroid surgery, none of the patients had been given any kind of treatment. Using T-cell receptor beta sequencing, the study looked back at clinical samples from patients collected from about 2011 to 2019.

Reading from cysteine to phenylalanine, the CDR3 counts 16 amino acids. The sequence is cut down to CDR3 DNA, 48 bases in frame from base 1. For this chain, trimming is 4 bases at the V end and 4 bases at the J end, and the number of junction bases without a gene match is 11. The germline V gene gives CDR1 as SGHRS and CDR2 as YFSETQ. The chain employs TRBV5-1 and TRBJ2-3, with 8 bases matching TRBD2. The clonotype was recovered from a female donor with papillary thyroid cancer or a benign thyroid nodule (not recorded which). Some clones in this sample may be carry-over from other donors' samples. Sequences were obtained from blood. The CDR3: CASSKFAGGTADTQYF. Here is the DNA: TGCGCCAGCAGCAAGTTCGCGGGGGGAACGGCAGATACGCAGTATTTT.